One sample yielded the 27 T cell receptor beta chains listed below, sequenced in a study of beta chain features in type 1 diabetes (dated by TCRdb to 2016 to 2019). Libraries came from the immunoSEQ multiplex PCR assay. The entire amount of isolated RNA was reverse transcribed using the High Capacity cDNA Reverse Transcription Kit, so the sequenced TCRB transcripts were expressed ones. TCRdb took this table from immuneACCESS and kept in-frame rearrangements with V and J called. Such tables lack part of the clones; where checked against another copy, unresolved V genes explain under half of the gap, and the rest is unexplained. The sample table contains approximately 37,000 clones; only one count was recorded for approximately 60% of them. In total, the top ten clones hold approximately 2% of the sample. Sequenced material: Tregs from blood. Explained via the paper, the cell subset or site label denotes: regulatory CD4+ T cells. These receptors were obtained from a woman in her twenties or thirties in good health.

This clone came up a few times. V gene TRBV5-1 combines with J gene TRBJ1-2; 9 nucleotides agree with TRBD1. The CDR3 sequence is 13 residues long. Looked up from germline, CDR1 is SGHRS and CDR2 is YFSETQ. Germline trimming cut 4 bases from V and 7 bases from J; bases unmatched to any gene: 5. The CDR3 bases are TGCGCCAGCAGCCCGGGACAGGGAGCTGGCTACACCTTC. This gives the protein CASSPGQGAGYTF.

The V and J genes are TRBV7-3 and TRBJ2-5; 7 bases are shared with TRBD2. Germline lookup yields CDR1 SGHTA and CDR2 FQGTGA. V was pared by 4 bases and J by 5 bases, with 13 bases of the junction left unmatched. There are 16 residues in the CDR3. The CDR3 bases are TGTGCCAGCAGCTCCCTGGGGCGGGAGCTTAATGAGACCCAGTACTTC. Amino acid sequence: CASSSLGRELNETQYF.

Only a few counts were recorded for this clone. In DNA, the CDR3 is TGTGCCAGCAGCTTATCCGGGATAGAATACTACGAGCAGTACTTC. This sequence encodes CASSLSGIEYYEQYF. This chain links TRBV7-9 with TRBJ2-7, with D perhaps matching TRBD2 (5 bases). The CDR3 totals 15 residues. V gave up 2 bases and J gave up 3 bases, with 14 bases separating them. Germline V gene lookup returns CDR1 SEHNR and CDR2 FQNEAQ (reference sequence).

In this sample, this clone turned up once. V and J are TRBV28 and TRBJ2-7; 7 positions match TRBD1. CDR1 and CDR2 (germline): MDHEN, SYDVKM. CDR3 size: 13 residues. V gave up 5 bases and J gave up 3 bases; unmatched junction bases: 4. The CDR3 nucleotides are TGTGCCAGCAGTCGGGGACAGCTCTACGAGCAGTACTTC. Protein: CASSRGQLYEQYF.

In this sample, this clone is medium-sized. The chain recombines TRBV18 with TRBJ1-3; 12 bases match TRBD1. The V segment lost 3 bases and the J segment 4 bases; nucleotides outside the gene matches: 4. Germline lookup yields CDR1 KGHSH and CDR2 LQKENI. There are 16 residues in the CDR3. CDR3 sequence (DNA): TGTGCCAGCTCACCCGGGACAGGGGGCTGGGGAAACACCATATATTTT. Translating it yields CASSPGTGGWGNTIYF.

The V gene is TRBV4-2, the J gene TRBJ2-1, with 9 bases identical to TRBD2. The V and J ends lost 4 bases and 0 bases, in that order; junction bases with no gene match: 7. In germline, CDR1 is LGHNA, CDR2 YNFKEQ. The CDR3 runs to 17 residues. In DNA form, the CDR3 reads TGTGCCAGCAGCCCGCTAGCGGGGCAGAGCTCCTACAATGAGCAGTTCTTC. Protein sequence: CASSPLAGQSSYNEQFF.

The chain combines TRBV27 with TRBJ2-7; 7 nucleotides line up with TRBD2. Per the germline V gene, CDR1 is MNHEY and CDR2 is SMNVEV (reference sequence). This CDR3 contains 15 residues. Trimming removed 4 bases from V and 3 bases from J; junction bases left unmatched: 9. Here the CDR3 reads CASSSDGTTFYEQYF. CDR3 DNA: TGTGCCAGCAGTTCAGACGGGACTACCTTCTACGAGCAGTACTTC.

The V call is TRBV29-1, the J call TRBJ2-1, with no clear D. Trimming cost V 3 bases and J 4 bases, with 13 bases left between them. The CDR3 consists of 14 residues. Germline values: CDR1 SQVTM, CDR2 ANQGSEA. CDR3 nucleotides: TGCAGCGTTGATGCGTTGGGCCTATACAATGAGCAGTTCTTC. This codes for CSVDALGLYNEQFF.

This clone was detected a few times. The chain employs TRBV6-5 and TRBJ2-7, with a possible D match to TRBD2 (6 bases). Trimming pared 5 bases from V and 5 bases from J, leaving 19 bases between. Germline V gives CDR1 MNHEY, CDR2 SVGAGI. The CDR3 runs to 15 residues. The CDR3 here is CASSRYRGSSHEQYF. DNA for the CDR3: TGTGCCAGCAGTCGATACCGGGGGAGTTCCCACGAGCAGTACTTC.

This chain joins TRBV5-6 and TRBJ1-2; D remains unclear. Germline-derived CDR1 and CDR2 are SGHDT and YYEEEE. The V and J ends lost 2 bases and 10 bases respectively, with 12 bases between them. This CDR3 has 12 residues. The CDR3 loop is CASSFRSALYTF. DNA for the CDR3: TGTGCCAGCAGCTTTCGGAGCGCGCTCTACACCTTC. The whole variable domain, filled in from reference TRBV5-6 and TRBJ1-2, reads DAGVTQSPTHLIKTRGQQVTLRCSPKSGHDTVSWYQQALGQGPQFIFQYYEEEERQRGNFPDRFSGHQFPNYSSELNVNALLLGDSALYLCASSFRSALYTFGSGTRLTVV.

This chain uses TRBV30 with TRBJ2-1, with D unresolved. V shed 3 bases and J shed 4 bases, with 13 bases lying between them. The V gene's germline CDR1 is GTSNPN and CDR2 SVGIG (reference sequence). The length of the CDR3 is 14 residues. This CDR3 reads CAWRGPDFYNEQFF. The CDR3 nucleotides read TGTGCCTGGAGAGGTCCTGACTTTTACAATGAGCAGTTCTTC.

The J gene is TRBJ2-7, the V gene TRBV7-2; D is perhaps TRBD1 (5 bases). This CDR3 is 15 amino acids long. With 7 bases removed from V and 2 bases from J, the gap between germline ends came to 18 bases. CDR1 is SGHTA, CDR2 FQGNSA, per germline. CDR3 DNA sequence: TGTGCCAGCAAGTCTTCCTGGGGCTCCACCTACGAGCAGTACTTC. Amino acids: CASKSSWGSTYEQYF.

This clone was seen a few times. This sequence joins TRBV7-9 and TRBJ2-1; D is possibly TRBD1 (6 bases). CDR1 SEHNR and CDR2 FQNEAQ come from the germline V gene (reference sequence). V lost 5 bases to trimming and J lost 1 base, with 15 bases between them. The CDR3 runs to 16 residues. CDR3 residues: CASSTLQGRSYNEQFF. In nucleotides, the CDR3 is TGTGCCAGCAGCACACTACAGGGTAGGTCCTACAATGAGCAGTTCTTC.

The rearrangement joins TRBV6-1 to TRBJ1-1, with 7 bases that match TRBD1. The CDR3 is made up of 13 amino acids. Germline loops: CDR1 MNHNS, CDR2 SASEGT. V gave up 6 bases and J gave up 5 bases; unmatched junction bases: 6. The CDR3 protein is CASSVTGWTEAFF. In nucleotides, the CDR3 is TGTGCCAGCAGCGTGACAGGGTGGACTGAAGCTTTCTTT.

The gene calls are TRBV4-3 and TRBJ2-2; D perhaps matches TRBD1 (6 bases). The CDR3 is 14 residues long. The ends were cut back, 3 bases at V and 7 bases at J, with 12 bases in the middle. In germline, CDR1 is LGHNA, CDR2 YSLEER. The CDR3 DNA reads TGCGCCAGCAGCCAGGACAGCCTCTTCGGGGAGCTGTTTTTT. This translates into CASSQDSLFGELFF.

This chain links TRBV7-9 with TRBJ2-7; 13 bases match TRBD2. The CDR3 consists of 17 residues. After removal of 5 bases from V and 3 bases from J, the junction contained 10 bases not matched to a gene. The germline V gene has CDR1 SEHNR and CDR2 FQNEAQ (reference sequence). The CDR3 region is CASSPGTSGTVGYEQYF. The CDR3 coding sequence is TGTGCCAGCAGCCCCGGGACTAGCGGGACGGTCGGCTACGAGCAGTACTTC. The whole variable domain, filled in from reference TRBV7-9 and TRBJ2-7, reads DTGVSQNPRHKITKRGQNVTFRCDPISEHNRLYWYRQTLGQGPEFLTYFQNEAQLEKSRLLSDRFSAERPKGSFSTLEIQRTEQGDSAMYLCASSPGTSGTVGYEQYFGPGTRLTVT.

This chain connects TRBV14 to TRBJ2-1; tentatively, D is TRBD2 (5 bases). Germline lookup yields CDR1 SGHDN and CDR2 FVKESK. Between the trimmed V and J ends, which lost 0 bases and 2 bases, there was a span of 14 bases. CDR3 length: 17 amino acids. CDR3 sequence: CASSQDGRTRTYNEQFF. CDR3 sequence (DNA): TGTGCCAGCAGCCAAGATGGGAGAACTAGGACCTACAATGAGCAGTTCTTC.

The chain has TRBV29-1 and TRBJ2-1; 10 bases fit TRBD2. Germline V gene data show CDR1 as SQVTM and CDR2 as ANQGSEA. The length of the CDR3 is 14 residues. The V and J ends lost 7 bases and 7 bases, in that order; junction bases with no gene match: 10. CDR3 DNA sequence: TGCAGCGGGGGGCTAGCGGGAGCGCTAAATGAGCAGTTCTTC. Translated: CSGGLAGALNEQFF.

This clone was detected only a few times. This chain joins TRBV28 and TRBJ2-2; 9 bases agree with TRBD1. Per the germline V gene, CDR1 is MDHEN and CDR2 is SYDVKM. The CDR3 spans 15 residues. V shed 1 base, J shed 4 bases, and the junction held 1 base outside the gene matches. This CDR3 is CASSLLTGGTGELFF. DNA for the CDR3: TGTGCCAGCAGTTTATTGACAGGGGGCACCGGGGAGCTGTTTTTT.

The chain employs TRBV7-9 and TRBJ1-2; the D gene is possibly TRBD1 (5 bases). The CDR3 has 12 residues. Germline CDR1 reads SEHNR; CDR2 reads FQNEAQ (reference sequence). Trimming left V 5 bases short and J 7 bases short, with 11 bases between. The CDR3 reads CASSPSRAGYTF. In DNA, the CDR3 is TGTGCCAGCAGCCCCTCCAGGGCTGGCTACACCTTC.

This clone was detected only a few times. The chain is built from TRBV7-9 and TRBJ2-5; possibly TRBD2 for D (6 bases). CDR3 length: 16 amino acids. The V gene lost 1 base and the J gene lost 2 bases, with 14 bases spanning the gap. CDR1 SEHNR and CDR2 FQNEAQ come from the germline V gene (reference sequence). The CDR3 sequence: CASSLGVLAIQETQYF. In nucleotides, the CDR3 is TGTGCCAGCAGCTTAGGTGTCCTAGCGATACAAGAGACCCAGTACTTC.

CDR3: CASSTRTGGITEAFF. Here the CDR3 DNA reads TGTGCCAGCAGTACCCGGACAGGGGGCATCACTGAAGCTTTCTTT. The rearrangement joins TRBV6-5 to TRBJ1-1; 11 bases are shared with TRBD1. This CDR3 contains 15 residues. From germline, CDR1 is MNHEY and CDR2 SVGAGI. After removal of 5 bases from V and 4 bases from J, the junction contained 6 bases not matched to a gene.

CDR3 in amino acids: CASSFGRTEAFF. The CDR3 DNA follows: TGTGCCAGCAGCTTTGGGAGGACTGAAGCTTTCTTT. J is TRBJ1-1 and V is TRBV7-9; D is undetermined. The germline gives CDR1 SEHNR, CDR2 FQNEAQ (reference sequence). The CDR3 extends over 12 amino acids. V was clipped by 3 bases and J by 5 bases, with 7 bases between them.

This clone has a handful of counts. The gene calls are TRBV28 and TRBJ2-7, with 7 bases matching TRBD1. This CDR3 is 14 amino acids long. V dropped 5 bases and J dropped 4; count of bases not matched to a gene: 8. Germline V lookup: CDR1 MDHEN, CDR2 SYDVKM. The DNA of the CDR3 is TGTGCCAGCAGTATCTCTTTGGGACAGTACGAGCAGTACTTC. This sequence encodes CASSISLGQYEQYF.

The CDR3 reads CASSLYQFLTEAFF. As DNA, the CDR3 is TGTGCCAGCAGCTTATATCAGTTTCTCACTGAAGCTTTCTTT. The J gene is TRBJ1-1, the V gene TRBV7-2; no firm D call. The CDR3 extends over 14 amino acids. Looked up from germline, CDR1 is SGHTA and CDR2 is FQGNSA. V lost 2 bases and J lost 4, with 11 bases in between.

The genes are TRBV14 and TRBJ2-2, with D maybe TRBD1 (6 bases). The CDR3 consists of 14 residues. Germline CDR1 is SGHDN and CDR2 is FVKESK. The germline V and J ends were trimmed by 7 bases and 7 bases, with 16 bases remaining between them. The CDR3, as DNA: TGTGCCAGCAACGTACAGGGCTTCGGCGGGGAGCTGTTTTTT. This gives the protein CASNVQGFGGELFF.

The rearrangement joins TRBV5-8 to TRBJ2-1, with D possibly matching TRBD1 (6 bases). V shed 3 bases and J shed 4 bases, with 14 bases lying between them. The CDR3 is 15 residues long. Germline V lookup: CDR1 SGHTS, CDR2 YDEGEE. DNA for the CDR3: TGTGCCAGCAGCTGGCAGGGGTTAACGTACAATGAGCAGTTCTTC. Protein product: CASSWQGLTYNEQFF.